This note documents a single TCR beta chain sequence. The data stem from a study of blood T cell repertoires in COVID-19. Whole-study context: Samples taken during acute and convalescent COVID-19 were collected in the United States, Italy and Spain. Sources were T cells, B-cell-depleted T cells, or PBMCs; the material itself was cDNA or gDNA.

V lost 6 bases, J lost 4 bases, and 13 bases stayed unmatched. Germline V gives CDR1 SQVTM, CDR2 ANQGSEA. This CDR3 comprises 15 residues. Clinical history as reported by participants underpinned cohort assignment. The method was immunoSEQ multiplex PCR; TCRdb's version includes in-frame clones alone and lacks a portion of them. This table holds fewer than 200,000 clones, approximately 82% found once. This receptor was taken from a woman aged 60 to 75 with acute COVID-19. The V call is TRBV29-1, the J call TRBJ1-1; 8 bases line up with TRBD1. The sample taken for sequencing was PBMCs or T cells enriched from blood (not recorded which). CDR3 amino acids: CSVGPSGGPATEAFF. Here the CDR3 DNA reads TGCAGCGTGGGCCCATCAGGGGGCCCAGCCACTGAAGCTTTCTTT.